These T cell receptor beta chains were read from a single sample in a study of T cell changes during pregnancy in multiple sclerosis. Assay used: immunoSEQ multiplex PCR; TCRdb lists only in-frame clones, some missing. Of some 60,000 clones detected, about 91% appear once; the ten largest clones hold roughly 0.7%. The material was CD4+ T cells from peripheral blood mononuclear cells, obtained in the first trimester of pregnancy. All receptors derive from a female donor with multiple sclerosis, enrolled in a pregnancy study. The conserved cysteine and the conserved F or W are not part of the CDR3 here. Expanded clones are given a class, and other clones once, few, many or no size at all.

V gene: TRBV2; J gene: TRBJ1-2; clone size: -; CDR3 protein: ATRQGRQDYGYT
V gene: TRBV7-9; J gene: TRBJ1-3; clone size: -; CDR3 protein: ASSFFTEGNTIY
V gene: TRBV5-3; J gene: TRBJ1-5; clone size: -; CDR3 protein: ARLGGERQPQH
V gene: TRBV10-3; J gene: TRBJ2-1; clone size: -; CDR3 protein: AISEFRVRNEQF
V gene: TRBV5-1; J gene: TRBJ2-3; clone size: -; CDR3 protein: ASSLGRGTDTQY
V gene: TRBV6-1; J gene: TRBJ1-4; clone size: -; CDR3 protein: ASSDIAGRGGIGKLF
V gene: TRBV5-1; J gene: TRBJ1-5; clone size: once; CDR3 protein: ASSLRQGAVQPQH
V gene: TRBV7-2; J gene: TRBJ1-2; clone size: -; CDR3 protein: ASSLEQGANYGYT
V gene: TRBV25-1; J gene: TRBJ1-1; clone size: -; CDR3 protein: ASSPLGGRYVNTEAF
V gene: TRBV4-2; J gene: TRBJ2-3; clone size: -; CDR3 protein: ASSQERRGADTQY
V gene: TRBV27; J gene: TRBJ2-4; clone size: -; CDR3 protein: ASRKGGSAKNIQY
V gene: TRBV4-3; J gene: TRBJ1-1; clone size: -; CDR3 protein: ASSQGVTGKAF
V gene: TRBV5-1; J gene: TRBJ2-7; clone size: once; CDR3 protein: ASSLTLAGEGYEQY
V gene: TRBV10-3; J gene: TRBJ1-5; clone size: -; CDR3 protein: AISERTGGQPQH
V gene: TRBV6-5; J gene: TRBJ2-7; clone size: -; CDR3 protein: ASSYSRDRTYEQY
V gene: TRBV2; J gene: TRBJ1-2; clone size: few; CDR3 protein: ASSTGVGYT
V gene: TRBV28; J gene: TRBJ1-6; clone size: -; CDR3 protein: ASRVDRVYNSPLH
V gene: TRBV7-2; J gene: TRBJ2-7; clone size: -; CDR3 protein: ASRFLGGPSYEQY
V gene: TRBV6-5; J gene: TRBJ2-7; clone size: -; CDR3 protein: ASTGWSYEQY
V gene: TRBV30; J gene: TRBJ2-5; clone size: -; CDR3 protein: AWSGPQREGETQY
V gene: TRBV11-2; J gene: TRBJ2-3; clone size: -; CDR3 protein: ASSLGQHAPSTDTQY
V gene: TRBV7-2; J gene: TRBJ2-2; clone size: -; CDR3 protein: ASSTLAGGSGELF
V gene: TRBV7-9; J gene: TRBJ2-5; clone size: -; CDR3 protein: ATDPRTGGGETQY
V gene: TRBV7-9; J gene: TRBJ2-4; clone size: -; CDR3 protein: ASSWTGEGNIQY
V gene: TRBV10-3; J gene: TRBJ2-3; clone size: -; CDR3 protein: AISVAGDTQY
V gene: TRBV6-5; J gene: TRBJ2-1; clone size: -; CDR3 protein: ASRSTGGSYNEQF
V gene: TRBV7-3; J gene: TRBJ2-2; clone size: -; CDR3 protein: ASSLRGSVGELF
V gene: TRBV7-9; J gene: TRBJ2-2; clone size: -; CDR3 protein: ASSGTGAGELF
V gene: TRBV19; J gene: TRBJ2-2; clone size: -; CDR3 protein: ASSQPGTSTPGELF
V gene: TRBV10-2; J gene: TRBJ2-3; clone size: -; CDR3 protein: ASSITSGGDTQY
V gene: TRBV6-7; J gene: TRBJ1-5; clone size: -; CDR3 protein: ATTGRLRSNQPQH
V gene: TRBV7-2; J gene: TRBJ1-2; clone size: few; CDR3 protein: ASSLGRQGYGYT
V gene: TRBV7-2; J gene: TRBJ1-5; clone size: -; CDR3 protein: ASSFRDRVGQPQH
V gene: TRBV6-5; J gene: TRBJ1-1; clone size: -; CDR3 protein: ASSTGSGTEAF
V gene: TRBV6-1; J gene: TRBJ1-4; clone size: -; CDR3 protein: ASTKRSAYNEKLF
V gene: TRBV19; J gene: TRBJ2-5; clone size: -; CDR3 protein: ASSIRQGLGGGETQY
V gene: TRBV19; J gene: TRBJ1-6; clone size: -; CDR3 protein: ASSSTTGESPLH
V gene: TRBV11-1; J gene: TRBJ1-6; clone size: -; CDR3 protein: ASRARGTLAHNSPLH
V gene: TRBV19; J gene: TRBJ1-5; clone size: -; CDR3 protein: ASGEKVGNQPQH
V gene: TRBV6-6; J gene: TRBJ2-3; clone size: -; CDR3 protein: ASSLPGADTQY
V gene: TRBV30; J gene: TRBJ1-4; clone size: -; CDR3 protein: AWSVQQGTNEKLF
V gene: TRBV6-6; J gene: TRBJ2-5; clone size: -; CDR3 protein: ASTNPTLNQETQY
V gene: TRBV7-3; J gene: TRBJ1-1; clone size: -; CDR3 protein: ASSSQGATTEAF
V gene: TRBV19; J gene: TRBJ2-3; clone size: -; CDR3 protein: ASSTGGQGPLG
V gene: TRBV27; J gene: TRBJ1-6; clone size: few; CDR3 protein: ASSFEEPYNSPLH
V gene: TRBV5-3; J gene: TRBJ1-2; clone size: once; CDR3 protein: ARSLDSSPTGHGYT
V gene: TRBV5-1; J gene: TRBJ2-2; clone size: -; CDR3 protein: ASSGGLAAGELF
V gene: TRBV11-3; J gene: TRBJ2-7; clone size: -; CDR3 protein: ASSWGRGAGYEQY
V gene: TRBV13; J gene: TRBJ2-1; clone size: once; CDR3 protein: ASSSDRGSYNEQF
V gene: TRBV29-1; J gene: TRBJ2-2; clone size: -; CDR3 protein: SVWEGRTGELF
V gene: TRBV6-1; J gene: TRBJ1-2; clone size: -; CDR3 protein: ASSESGSVSAGGYT
V gene: TRBV11-1; J gene: TRBJ1-1; clone size: -; CDR3 protein: ASSLSSGQGPTEAF
V gene: TRBV6-5; J gene: TRBJ1-3; clone size: -; CDR3 protein: ASSSPGRSDTIY
V gene: TRBV30; J gene: TRBJ1-1; clone size: few; CDR3 protein: AWSSAGWGTEAF
V gene: TRBV4-3; J gene: TRBJ2-4; clone size: -; CDR3 protein: ASSQVLGSPAGKAKNIQY